Here is one T cell receptor (beta chain) with its context. The sample comes from a study of control samples from healthy donors and cancer patients. Germline CDR1 reads LNHDA; CDR2 reads SQIVND (reference sequence). Trimming left V 1 base short and J 0 bases short, with 16 bases between. This CDR3 has 18 amino acids. Profiling relied on immunoSEQ multiplex PCR, and the TCRdb table lists in-frame clones only, not all of them. The table lists tens of thousands of clones, around 75% of them singletons. What was sequenced was formalin-fixed, paraffin-embedded tissue. The receptor's source is a male donor with melanoma. The gene calls are TRBV19 and TRBJ2-1, with D possibly TRBD2 on 5 matching bases. In nucleotides, the CDR3 is TGTGCCAGTAGTATAGGGTGGAGAGGGCGAGGCTCCTACAATGAGCAGTTCTTC. It codes for CASSIGWRGRGSYNEQFF.